Below are 20 T cell receptor beta chains sequenced from a single sample in a study of blood T cell repertoires in COVID-19. Profiling relied on immunoSEQ multiplex PCR, and the TCRdb table lists in-frame clones only, not all of them. Counted here are 200,000 or so clones, about 93% occurring once; the ten biggest clones make up 0.8% to 1%. The specimen was peripheral blood. The source of these receptors is a man between 60 and 75 years old with COVID-19, enrolled during active disease.

The V and J genes are TRBV2 and TRBJ2-5; 9 bases match TRBD2. CDR1 and CDR2 from the germline V gene are SNHLY and FYNNEI. This CDR3 contains 15 residues. V lost 8 bases, J lost 3 bases, and 10 bases stayed unmatched. As DNA, the CDR3 is TGTGCCAGCGCCGTCGGGCTAGCGGGGAAAGAGACCCAGTACTTC. Translation gives CASAVGLAGKETQYF.

The chain carries TRBV10-3 and TRBJ2-1, with 8 bases identical to TRBD1. CDR1 is ENHRY and CDR2 is SYGVKD in the germline V gene. This CDR3 contains 18 residues. With V trimmed by 4 bases and J by 0 bases, 11 bases remained unmatched. CDR3 sequence (DNA): TGTGCCATCAGTGGACAGGGGAAGGCTTCGAGCTCCTACAATGAGCAGTTCTTC. Translating gives CAISGQGKASSSYNEQFF.

The CDR3 region has the DNA TGCGCCAGCAGCTTGGTGCCGGGGGGGCCCTCCTACAATGAGCAGTTCTTC. Translating gives CASSLVPGGPSYNEQFF. The chain is built from TRBV5-1 and TRBJ2-1; 8 nucleotides line up with TRBD2. The CDR3 is 17 residues long. Germline V lookup: CDR1 SGHRS, CDR2 YFSETQ. The V gene end was trimmed by 0 bases and the J gene end by 0 bases; junction bases not matched to a gene: 5.

The chain carries TRBV6-5 and TRBJ2-2, with TRBD2 matching over 8 bases. Germline loops: CDR1 MNHEY, CDR2 SVGAGI. The V gene end was trimmed by 10 bases and the J gene end by 6 bases; junction bases not matched to a gene: 10. The CDR3 contains 14 residues. In DNA, the CDR3 is TGTGCCACTCGGGTAGCGGGGAGGCCCGGGGAGCTGTTTTTT. The encoded protein is CATRVAGRPGELFF.

This chain uses TRBV6-5 with TRBJ1-1, with D possibly matching TRBD1 (6 bases). The CDR3 extends over 14 amino acids. In germline, CDR1 is MNHEY, CDR2 SVGAGI. V was shortened by 7 bases and J by 3 bases, with 15 bases between the two germline ends. The CDR3 region is CASKRGSGDTEAFF. CDR3 nucleotides: TGTGCCAGCAAAAGGGGGAGCGGGGACACTGAAGCTTTCTTT.

The chain employs TRBV2 and TRBJ2-2; D is unclear. This CDR3 has 13 amino acids. V was pared by 7 bases and J by 3 bases, with 9 bases between. Germline CDR1 is SNHLY and CDR2 is FYNNEI. The CDR3 here is CASTVRDTGELFF. The CDR3 nucleotides read TGTGCCAGCACGGTGAGAGACACCGGGGAGCTGTTTTTT.

This chain links TRBV4-2 with TRBJ2-7, with 11 positions matching TRBD2. The germline CDR1 and CDR2 sequences are LGHNA and YNFKEQ. The CDR3 is 18 residues long. V lost 4 bases and J lost 2; bases outside the gene matches: 13. In DNA form, the CDR3 reads TGTGCCAGCAGCCGAGATATCGGAATAGCGGGGGGGACCTACGAGCAGTACTTC. Residues: CASSRDIGIAGGTYEQYF.

The chain couples TRBV3-1 (or the pseudogene TRBV3-2) to TRBJ1-2, with TRBD1 matching 8 bases. The germline CDR1 and CDR2 sequences are LGHDT and YNNKEL (reference sequence). The V and J ends lost 0 bases and 6 bases, in that order; junction bases with no gene match: 6. CDR3 length equals 15 residues. The CDR3, as DNA: TGTGCCAGCAGCCAAGATTTACAGGGGGGGGATGGCTACACCTTC. Residues: CASSQDLQGGDGYTF.

V and J are TRBV9 and TRBJ1-3; 7 bases are a match to TRBD1. V lost 3 bases and J lost 1; bases outside the gene matches: 4. CDR1 and CDR2 from the germline V gene are SGDLS and YYNGEE. This CDR3 comprises 15 residues. CDR3 coding DNA: TGTGCCAGCAGCGAGACAGGGACGTCTGGAAACACCATATATTTT. Encoded protein: CASSETGTSGNTIYF.

This clone was observed a single time. The CDR3 sequence: CASSPQGLQSIEAFF. The CDR3 DNA reads as TGTGCCAGTAGTCCCCAGGGACTCCAGTCCATTGAAGCTTTCTTT. The chain couples TRBV19 to TRBJ1-1, with D maybe TRBD1 (5 bases). V lost 5 bases and J 7 bases, leaving 20 bases between the germline ends. CDR3 length: 15 amino acids. Per germline, CDR1 LNHDA and CDR2 SQIVND (reference sequence). Based on the CDR3 plus reference TRBV19 and TRBJ1-1, the full variable domain is DGGITQSPKYLFRKEGQNVTLSCEQNLNHDAMYWYRQDPGQGLRLIYYSQIVNDFQKGDIAEGYSVSREKKESFPLTVTSAQKNPTAFYLCASSPQGLQSIEAFFGQGTRLTVV.

The chain combines TRBV18 with TRBJ2-2; weak D call: TRBD1 (5 bases). The CDR3 is 14 amino acids. The V gene lost 2 bases and the J gene lost 6 bases, with 10 bases spanning the gap. Germline-derived CDR1 and CDR2 are KGHSH and LQKENI. The CDR3 is CASSPIQGSGELFF. For the CDR3, the DNA is TGTGCCAGCTCACCAATCCAGGGATCCGGGGAGCTGTTTTTT. Combining the CDR3 with reference TRBV18 and TRBJ2-2 gives the whole variable domain NAGVMQNPRHLVRRRGQEARLRCSPMKGHSHVYWYRQLPEEGLKFMVYLQKENIIDESGMPKERFSAEFPKEGPSILRIQQVVRGDSAAYFCASSPIQGSGELFFGEGSRLTVL.

J is TRBJ1-5 and V is TRBV19, with D possibly being TRBD1 (5 bases). The CDR3 extends over 15 amino acids. CDR1 and CDR2 from the germline V gene are LNHDA and SQIVND (reference sequence). V was trimmed by 3 bases and J by 4 bases, leaving 13 bases between them. CDR3: CASSIERAGNQPQHF. The CDR3, as DNA: TGTGCCAGTAGTATTGAGCGGGCAGGGAATCAGCCCCAGCATTTT.

CDR3 DNA: TGTGCCAGCTCACCCCAAAAGACAGGGGCGTACAATGAGCAGTTCTTC. Its protein is CASSPQKTGAYNEQFF. The J gene is TRBJ2-1, the V gene TRBV18, with 8 bases fitting TRBD1. After removal of 3 bases from V and 4 bases from J, the junction contained 8 bases not matched to a gene. CDR1 KGHSH and CDR2 LQKENI come from the germline V gene. The CDR3 contains 16 residues.

This chain links TRBV2 with TRBJ1-6, with a tentative D call TRBD1 (5 bases). CDR1 and CDR2 from the germline V gene are SNHLY and FYNNEI. CDR3 size: 13 residues. V was clipped by 8 bases and J by 3 bases, with 8 bases between them. The CDR3 sequence is CASLQDYNSPLHF. The CDR3 coding sequence is TGTGCCAGCCTACAGGACTATAATTCACCCCTCCACTTT.

The CDR3 nucleotides are TGTGCCAGCAGCCGGAACCGGGGGACTAGCGGGATCTCCTACAATGAGCAGTTCTTC. Protein sequence: CASSRNRGTSGISYNEQFF. The V and J genes are TRBV4-2 and TRBJ2-1; 13 bases align to TRBD2. V gave up 4 bases and J gave up 0 bases; unmatched junction bases: 9. CDR3 length: 19 residues. Germline assignment: CDR1 LGHNA and CDR2 YNFKEQ.

The chain combines TRBV5-1 with TRBJ2-7; 8 bases are a match to TRBD1. The CDR3 runs to 14 residues. The trim removed 2 bases at V and 3 bases at J, leaving 4 bases unmatched. CDR1 is SGHRS and CDR2 is YFSETQ in the germline V gene. CDR3 in DNA: TGCGCCAGCAGCTTCTACAGGGGGAACTACGAGCAGTACTTC. This codes for CASSFYRGNYEQYF. The full variable domain, its missing parts supplied by reference TRBV5-1 and TRBJ2-7, is KAGVTQTPRYLIKTRGQQVTLSCSPISGHRSVSWYQQTPGQGLQFLFEYFSETQRNKGNFPGRFSGRQFSNSRSEMNVSTLELGDSALYLCASSFYRGNYEQYFGPGTRLTVT.

The chain is built from TRBV29-1 and TRBJ2-1, with a weak D call TRBD2 (6 bases). The CDR3 spans 12 residues. V lost 4 bases, J lost 9 bases, and 13 bases lay in between. Germline CDR1 reads SQVTM; CDR2 reads ANQGSEA. CDR3 nucleotide sequence: TGCAGCGTTGGAGGAGGGGTCGGTGAGCAGTTCTTC. Translation: CSVGGGVGEQFF.

This chain uses TRBV21-1 with TRBJ2-7; no DNA check was done on the table's D call, TRBD2. TRBV21-1 has pseudogene status. The CDR3 extends over 15 amino acids. Here the CDR3 reads CASSNQGLAVYEQYF. For the CDR3, the DNA is TGTGCCAGCAGCAACCAGGGACTAGCGGTATACGAGCAGTACTTC.

This chain links TRBV19 with TRBJ2-1; 9 nucleotides line up with TRBD1. V shed 7 bases, J shed 7 bases, and the junction held 17 bases outside the gene matches. The CDR3 runs to 17 residues. CDR1 LNHDA and CDR2 SQIVND come from the germline V gene (reference sequence). CDR3 nucleotides: TGTGCCAGTACCTCAACACTCCGGGACAGGGCAAATAATGAGCAGTTCTTC. This sequence encodes CASTSTLRDRANNEQFF.

The CDR3 sequence is CASGEVLYEQYF. The CDR3 nucleotides read TGCGCCAGCGGGGAGGTCCTCTACGAGCAGTACTTC. The V and J genes are TRBV10-1 and TRBJ2-7, with D possibly matching TRBD2 (6 bases). Germline CDR1 reads WNHNN; CDR2 reads SYGVQD (reference sequence). The CDR3 is made up of 12 amino acids. The V and J ends lost 8 bases and 3 bases respectively, with 11 bases between them.